The source of this T cell receptor (beta chain) is a study of blood T cell repertoires in COVID-19 (dated by TCRdb to 2019 to 2021). The study in broad terms: Samples covering the acute and convalescent phases of COVID-19 were provided by collaborators in the United States, Italy and Spain. The material from the prospective study consisted of cDNA or gDNA derived from T cells, B-cell-depleted T cells, or PBMCs. HLA class I and class II types, where available, came from metadata supplied by the sample provider rather than from assay-based typing. Sample metadata almost always included a de-identified subject ID, COVID-19 status, age in years and sex. The repertoires were released in a freely available public database intended as a resource for research on the immune response to SARS-CoV-2. The samples were drawn from the first 160 participants of the ongoing ImmuneRACE study and from 950 to 1,500 subjects provided by 6 global collaborators. Subjects who had been exposed to COVID-19, were actively infected with it, or had recovered from it provided the deeply sampled blood TCRbeta repertoires that made up the dataset.

TCRbeta CDR3 regions were amplified from genomic DNA by means of the immunoSEQ Assay, a bias-controlled multiplex PCR. The paper's processing steps were these. The number of nucleated cells in each sample was estimated from the amplification of reference gene primers within the assay. Sequence reads were collapsed and filtered to measure the absolute abundance of every unique TCRbeta CDR3 rearrangement. For each sample, productive Simpson clonality was calculated as the square root of Simpson's diversity index across productive rearrangements. TCRdb stores this immuneACCESS table with in-frame sequences only. Part of the clones is absent; in the studies checked, under half of the shortfall reflects unresolved V genes, and no reason is known for the rest. V and J calls and clone size are as listed in that table; D and trimming were resolved from the DNA. The sample yields under 60,000 clones; around nine tenths were counted once. The biggest ten clones account for about 3.8% of the sample.

This clone was counted once. Its antigen is unknown. Base qualities were left out, and no much larger clone turns up one base away. General findings and caveats noted by the study authors: How much clinical and demographic metadata was included differed by source and by participant, and the metadata was provided uncurated.

V loses 0 bases at its end and J loses 10 bases; junction bases beyond the gene matches: 4. From the cysteine up to the phenylalanine, the CDR3 has a length of 14 residues. Here the CDR3 DNA is all that survives: 42 bases in frame from base 1. CDR1 SGHAT and CDR2 FQNNGV were looked up in the germline V gene. The collaborating institutions used their own protocols to collect whole blood in K2EDTA tubes. Collaborator samples were shipped for TCRbeta analysis as frozen whole blood, isolated PBMCs, or DNA extracted from either sample type. Sequenced input: peripheral blood. The sequence was obtained from a human donor in a cohort sampled during active COVID-19. The V and J genes are TRBV11-2 and TRBJ1-4; 8 central nucleotides agree with TRBD1. The CDR3 reads CASSLDRGQGKLFF. The DNA sequence is as follows: TGTGCCAGCAGCTTAGACAGGGGGCAGGGAAAACTGTTTTTT.